Listed below are T cell receptor beta chains from one sample, sequenced in a study of early T cells in non-severe SARS-CoV-2 infection. TCRdb processed the 5' RACE reads anew with MiXCR; each CDR3 protein has one entry. The data contain roughly 99,000 distinct CDR3 sequences, 11% of them singletons. Sequencing used whole blood. Receptors originate from an adult who was a healthcare worker with PCR-confirmed SARS-CoV-2 infection or an uninfected control (not recorded which). Each CDR3 is given with its conserved first and last residue. The D gene is left open where the match is weak. Size values are once, few and many counts, or a class for expanded clones, and some rows have none.

v_gene	d_gene	j_gene	abundance	CDR3nt	CDR3aa
TRBV7-6	TRBD2	TRBJ2-3	few	TGTGCCAGCCCCTCTCCGGGAGGGCCAGATACGCAGTATTTT	CASPSPGGPDTQYF
TRBV28	TRBD1	TRBJ1-2	-	TGTGCCAGCAGCCCGGACAGGGGGGTATATGGCTACACCTTC	CASSPDRGVYGYTF
TRBV28	TRBD2	TRBJ2-1	-	TGTGCCAGCAGTTTCCCATCACCTAGCGGGAGACCGGGGGAGCAGTTCTTC	CASSFPSPSGRPGEQFF
TRBV15	-	TRBJ2-5	few	TGTGCCACCAGCAGAAGAGATCGCAGCGAGACCCAGTACTTC	CATSRRDRSETQYF
TRBV4-1	-	TRBJ2-5	many	TGCGCCAGCAGCCCCCAAACCGCGGGGTTGGGGACCCAGTACTTC	CASSPQTAGLGTQYF
TRBV4-1	TRBD1	TRBJ1-6	many	TGCGCCAGCAGCCAAAGACAGGGGGCGATGAATTCACCCCTCCACTTT	CASSQRQGAMNSPLHF
TRBV6-2/TRBV6-3	-	TRBJ2-7	many	TGTGCCAGCAGTTCGGCTAGCAGGTACGAGCAGTACTTC	CASSSASRYEQYF
TRBV19	-	TRBJ2-1	few	TGTGCCACCATAGGGGGGGACAATGAGCAGTTCTTC	CATIGGDNEQFF
TRBV13	TRBD1	TRBJ2-7	-	TGTGCCAGCAGCTGGGCCCAGGGGGCCATTGCCTACGAGCAGTACTTC	CASSWAQGAIAYEQYF
TRBV5-1	-	TRBJ2-7	-	TGCGCCAGCAGCGTCGCGGCAGGAGAGTACGAGCAGTACTTC	CASSVAAGEYEQYF
TRBV5-1	TRBD2	TRBJ2-5	-	TGCGCCAGCAGCGTTCTGGGACTAGCGCAAGAGACCCAGTACTTC	CASSVLGLAQETQYF
TRBV20-1	-	TRBJ2-7	many	TGCAGTGCTAGAGCTGAACGGATCTACGAGCAGTACTTC	CSARAERIYEQYF
TRBV10-3	-	TRBJ2-7	-	TGTGCCACCGCCGGGGGTGCGGCCTACGAGCAGTACTTC	CATAGGAAYEQYF
TRBV7-2	-	TRBJ2-5	-	TGTGCCAGCAGCTTAGGGGCAGGGCGAGAGACCCAGTACTTC	CASSLGAGRETQYF
TRBV20-1	-	TRBJ2-7	few	TGCAGTGCTAGAAAGGGGGACGAGCAGTACTTC	CSARKGDEQYF
TRBV21-1	-	TRBJ2-3	-	TGTGCCAGCAGCAAAGGGGTAGAAATGTGGGACCACCGTGGCACAGATACGCAGTATTTT	CASSKGVEMWDHRGTDTQYF
TRBV28	TRBD2	TRBJ2-7	many	TGTGCCAGCAGTCTGGCTACTAGCGGGCACATCCCTGGGCAGTACTTC	CASSLATSGHIPGQYF
TRBV9	-	TRBJ2-3	many	TGTGCCAGCGGCCCTCCTAGAGACACAGATACGCAGTATTTT	CASGPPRDTDTQYF
TRBV30	-	TRBJ2-2	many	TGTGCCTGGAATCCGAAGGGTTTGTGGGAGCTGTTTTTT	CAWNPKGLWELFF
TRBV5-1	-	TRBJ1-1	many	TGCGCCAGCAGAACGTGGGGGGGCAGAACTGAAGCTTTCTTT	CASRTWGGRTEAFF
TRBV6-6	-	TRBJ1-3	-	TGTGCCAGCTTAGGGACTCGCTCTGGAAACACCATATATTTT	CASLGTRSGNTIYF
TRBV10-3	-	TRBJ2-1	few	TGTGCCATTAACTCGACCAAATCCTACAATGAGCAGTTCTTC	CAINSTKSYNEQFF
TRBV18	-	TRBJ2-7	many	TGTGCCAGCTCACCGGACAGGGAGGGCGAGCAGTACTTC	CASSPDREGEQYF
TRBV7-2	-	TRBJ2-2	-	TGTGCCAGCAGCTTATCGAGGTTTACCGGGGAGCTGTTTTTT	CASSLSRFTGELFF
TRBV4-3	-	TRBJ2-1	many	TGCGCCAGCAGCCAGGGAGACCCGTACAATGAGCAGTTCTTC	CASSQGDPYNEQFF
TRBV3-1	TRBD1	TRBJ2-3	many	TGTGCCAGCAGCCAAGGTCCGGGACAGCGCTCAGAAGATACGCAGTATTTT	CASSQGPGQRSEDTQYF
TRBV2	-	TRBJ1-5	many	TGTGCCAGCAGTGAAGCAGGGCCAGGCCAGCCCCAGCATTTT	CASSEAGPGQPQHF
TRBV7-2	-	TRBJ2-5	few	TGTGCCAGCAGCTTACGTTCCCTCGGGAAGGGGACCCAGTACTTC	CASSLRSLGKGTQYF
TRBV28	-	TRBJ1-5	-	TGTGCCAGCAGTTTATGGGGGCTATGGAAACCTAGCAATCAGCCCCAGCATTTT	CASSLWGLWKPSNQPQHF
TRBV6-5	-	TRBJ1-4	many	TGTGCCAGCAGTTACGAAGAAAAACTGTTTTTT	CASSYEEKLFF
TRBV28	-	TRBJ1-6	-	TGTGCCAGCAGTTTGGGTTCCTCACCCCTCCACTTT	CASSLGSSPLHF
TRBV6-1	-	TRBJ2-3	-	TGTGCCAGCAGTGAAACCATAACGAATACGCAGTATTTT	CASSETITNTQYF
TRBV5-6	-	TRBJ2-7	-	TGTGCCAGCAGCTCAGGGGTACAGCAGTACTTC	CASSSGVQQYF
TRBV28	-	TRBJ1-3	many	TGTGCCAGCAGTTTGGGGCTTCGCCCGGCCTCTGAAAACACCATATATTTT	CASSLGLRPASENTIYF
TRBV4-1	-	TRBJ1-6	few	TGCGCCAGCAGCCAGCTCTACAGTTATCGGAATTCACCCCTCCACTTT	CASSQLYSYRNSPLHF
TRBV19	TRBD1	TRBJ1-5	few	TGTGCCAGTAGTATAGACATAGGGGGCCTCTACAGCAATCAGCCCCAGCATTTT	CASSIDIGGLYSNQPQHF
TRBV20-1	TRBD2	TRBJ2-7	-	TGCAGTGCGGGACTAGCGGGAGTAAACGAGCAGTACTTC	CSAGLAGVNEQYF
TRBV2	TRBD2	TRBJ2-4	few	TGTGCCAGCATCCATTTCAGGGCGGGAGCGGCGGACATTCAGTACTTC	CASIHFRAGAADIQYF
TRBV12-3/TRBV12-4	-	TRBJ2-7	many	TGTGCCAGCAGTCAGGAACATTACGAACAGTACTTC	CASSQEHYEQYF
TRBV12-3/TRBV12-4	TRBD1	TRBJ2-3	-	TGTGCCAGCAGTTTGGGGACAGGGGCAGATACGCAGTATTTT	CASSLGTGADTQYF
TRBV3-1	-	TRBJ2-4	many	TGTGCCAGCAGCCAAGACCGAGAGAGGCGGTACTTC	CASSQDRERRYF
TRBV14	-	TRBJ2-3	many	TGTGCCAGCAGCCAACGGGGTAACAAGGATACGCAGTATTTT	CASSQRGNKDTQYF
TRBV24-1	TRBD2	TRBJ2-3	many	TGTGCCACCAGTGATGGACTAGCGGGAGTTGGTAGTACGCAGTATTTT	CATSDGLAGVGSTQYF
TRBV3-1	-	TRBJ2-1	-	TGTGCCAGCAGCCCCGCCCCATTTGAGCAGTTCTTC	CASSPAPFEQFF
TRBV4-3	TRBD1	TRBJ2-5	-	TGCGCCAGCAGCCAGGAGACGGGACAGGGGGAAGAGACCCAGTACTTC	CASSQETGQGEETQYF
TRBV30	TRBD2	TRBJ2-7	few	TGTGCCTGGAGTACTAGCGGGTCCTACGAGCAGTACTTC	CAWSTSGSYEQYF
TRBV12-3/TRBV12-4	TRBD2	TRBJ2-5	few	TGTGCCAGCAGTTTCGGGCTAGCGGTACAAGAGACCCAGTACTTC	CASSFGLAVQETQYF
TRBV10-2	-	TRBJ2-1	few	TGCGCCAGCAGTGAGTCGGGACAACTATACAATGAGCAGTTCTTC	CASSESGQLYNEQFF